This entry is about one TCR beta chain. Losses at the gene ends were 0 bases for V and 8 bases for J; bases not matched to a gene: 4. This CDR3 region has 13 residues. The V gene's germline CDR1 is GTSNPN and CDR2 SVGIG (reference sequence). Profiled with immunoSEQ multiplex PCR; TCRdb holds only in-frame clones, not every one. The table records 250,000 to 350,000 clones, over 75% of them present only once. The sample belongs to a study of blood T cell repertoires in COVID-19. The specimen was PBMCs or T cells enriched from blood (not recorded which). This chain joins TRBV30 and TRBJ1-5, with 7 positions matching TRBD1. The sequence derives from a woman younger than 35 who had recovered from COVID-19. The CDR3 coding sequence is TGTGCCTGGAGTGTACAGGGGCGAGAGCCCCAGCATTTT. This sequence encodes CAWSVQGREPQHF.